One sample yielded the 23 T cell receptor beta chains listed below, sequenced in a study of neurological immune-mediated disorders. Using its own MiXCR run on the 5' RACE reads, TCRdb lists one record per CDR3 protein. This table holds 47,000 or so distinct CDR3 sequences, approximately 11% found once. This sample's time point: longitudinal time-point 1 (baseline). Sequencing input: PBMCs. The source of these receptors is a woman aged 35 to 49 in good health.

Ten or more counts support this clonotype. This rearrangement joins TRBV5-1 to TRBJ2-7, with D possibly matching TRBD1 (5 bases). Between the trimmed V and J ends, which lost 7 bases and 5 bases, there was a span of 13 bases. Per germline, CDR1 SGHRS and CDR2 YFSETQ. The CDR3 totals 12 residues. This CDR3 reads CASGSPGNEQYF. CDR3 DNA sequence: TGCGCCAGCGGGTCTCCAGGGAACGAGCAGTACTTC.

This clonotype was found many times. The J gene is TRBJ2-1, the V gene TRBV5-1; TRBD2 aligns across 8 bases. Germline V gene lookup returns CDR1 SGHRS and CDR2 YFSETQ. This CDR3 is built from 16 residues. The V and J ends lost 4 bases and 4 bases, in that order; junction bases with no gene match: 10. For the CDR3, the DNA is TGCGCCAGCAGCCGACCAGCGGGGGCTCAATACAATGAGCAGTTCTTC. Translation: CASSRPAGAQYNEQFF.

The J gene is TRBJ1-2, the V gene TRBV29-1; 7 bases match TRBD1. CDR1 is SQVTM, CDR2 ANQGSEA, per germline. With V trimmed by 6 bases and J by 4 bases, 8 bases remained unmatched. This CDR3 is built from 13 residues. The CDR3 sequence is CSVGSTGIYGYTF. DNA for the CDR3: TGCAGCGTGGGTTCGACAGGGATCTATGGCTACACCTTC.

In this sample, this clonotype turned up many times. The rearrangement links TRBV7-3 to TRBJ2-1, with 10 bases matching TRBD2. V lost 5 bases and J lost 4; bases outside the gene matches: 8. Germline assignment: CDR1 SGHTA and CDR2 FQGTGA. The CDR3 consists of 16 residues. CDR3 sequence reads: CASSPLAGAAYNEQFF. CDR3 sequence (DNA): TGTGCCAGCAGCCCCCTAGCGGGAGCGGCTTACAATGAGCAGTTCTTC.

This clonotype was counted at least ten times. The chain links TRBV28 to TRBJ2-2, with TRBD1 matching 8 bases. CDR1 and CDR2 from the germline V gene are MDHEN and SYDVKM. After removal of 6 bases from V and 1 base from J, the junction contained 7 bases not matched to a gene. The length of the CDR3 is 16 residues. In DNA, the CDR3 is TGTGCCAGCAGCCCATTGGACAGGGTGAACACCGGGGAGCTGTTTTTT. This encodes CASSPLDRVNTGELFF.

This clonotype was observed at least ten times. This sequence joins TRBV20-1 and TRBJ2-3; 7 nucleotides match TRBD1. The junction had 14 bases not matched to a gene; V was cut back by 1 base and J by 4 bases. The CDR3 consists of 17 residues. Germline lookup yields CDR1 DFQATT and CDR2 SNEGSKA (reference sequence). CDR3 coding DNA: TGCAGTGCTAGAGTACCCTCCGGGACAGAATTTTCAGATACGCAGTATTTT. It yields the protein CSARVPSGTEFSDTQYF.

As concerns this clonotype: This is likely a read error, given that the CDR3 carries no conserved phenylalanine or tryptophan at its end. Because the CDR3's place on the DNA is in doubt, the DNA is left out and the CDR3 is given as listed by TCRdb. The chain carries TRBV29-1 and TRBJ2-7. Germline CDR1 is SQVTM and CDR2 is ANQGSEA. The CDR3 is made up of 12 amino acids, end residues included. CDR3 residues: CSVTSDSYEKYI.

The chain recombines TRBV4-1 with TRBJ2-1; D is unclear. The CDR3 is 14 amino acids. Germline V gene sequence: CDR1 MGHRA, CDR2 YSYEKL. Trimming pared 3 bases from V and 6 bases from J, leaving 12 bases between. CDR3 nucleotide sequence: TGCGCCAGCAGCCACCCCTTCTGGGTCAATGAGCAGTTCTTC. Translating it yields CASSHPFWVNEQFF.

This clonotype appeared many times. V is TRBV10-3 and J is TRBJ1-1; 7 bases agree with TRBD1. The CDR3 is 14 residues long. Germline lookup yields CDR1 ENHRY and CDR2 SYGVKD. J lost 1 base, V lost 5 bases, and 4 bases had no gene match. CDR3 protein: CAISPGQQNTEAFF. In DNA, the CDR3 is TGTGCCATCAGTCCGGGACAGCAGAACACTGAAGCTTTCTTT.

This clonotype has a count of ten or more. This chain links TRBV20-1 with TRBJ1-2; the D is unclear. The V gene lost 5 bases and the J gene lost 1 base, with 11 bases spanning the gap. There are 13 residues in the CDR3. Germline V CDR1 and CDR2: DFQATT, SNEGSKA (reference sequence). CDR3 bases: TGCAGTGCTGGCTCTGGGGTTAACTATGGCTACACCTTC. It codes for CSAGSGVNYGYTF.

This clonotype was recorded many times. The chain combines TRBV20-1 with TRBJ1-4, with D possibly matching TRBD1 (6 bases). The CDR3 covers 18 residues. Germline V CDR1 and CDR2: DFQATT, SNEGSKA (reference sequence). The V gene lost 5 bases and the J gene lost 7 bases, with 29 bases spanning the gap. CDR3 sequence: CSARSAVDRGRRSEKLFF. The CDR3 region has the DNA TGCAGTGCTCGATCGGCGGTCGATCGGGGGCGAAGGAGTGAAAAACTGTTTTTT.

This clonotype was found many times. This rearrangement joins TRBV20-1 to TRBJ1-1; no firm D call. The CDR3 has 12 residues. Germline V gene data show CDR1 as DFQATT and CDR2 as SNEGSKA (reference sequence). The germline V and J ends were trimmed by 0 bases and 1 base, with 3 bases remaining between them. The CDR3 nucleotides are TGCAGTGCTAGAGAGGGGAACACTGAAGCTTTCTTT. This codes for CSAREGNTEAFF.

About this clonotype itself: A single base separates this from a much larger clone, so it may be a read error. This chain links TRBV6-2 or TRBV6-3 with TRBJ2-7; D might be TRBD1 (5 bases). The CDR3 is made up of 15 amino acids. Germline V gene sequence: CDR1 MNHEY, CDR2 SVGEGT. The V and J ends lost 6 bases and 5 bases respectively, with 20 bases between them. Written as DNA, the CDR3 is TGTGCCAGCAGCCCCTCTGTAGGAGAAGGGGACGAGCAGTACTTC. Translation gives CASSPSVGEGDEQYF.

Ten or more counts support this clonotype. V gene TRBV18 combines with J gene TRBJ1-2, with a weak D call TRBD1 (6 bases). Germline CDR1 is KGHSH and CDR2 is LQKENI. The V gene lost 2 bases and the J gene lost 6 bases, with 10 bases spanning the gap. CDR3 length equals 13 residues. In DNA form, the CDR3 reads TGTGCCAGCTCACCAAGGCCAGGGGATGGCTACACCTTC. It is translated as CASSPRPGDGYTF.

This clonotype was detected once. The chain is built from TRBV2 and TRBJ1-1; unclear D gene. Trimming took off 7 bases at V and 0 bases at J, with 12 bases between the two ends. The CDR3 is 14 amino acids. CDR1 is SNHLY, CDR2 FYNNEI, per germline. The CDR3 nucleotides are TGTGCCAGCACTTCCGCCCCCATGAACACTGAAGCTTTCTTT. Translated: CASTSAPMNTEAFF.

This clonotype was counted between two and nine times. The chain uses TRBV20-1 and TRBJ1-2; TRBD1 matches 7 bases. V trimming: 5 bases; J trimming: 6 bases; junction bases outside the gene matches: 6. Germline-derived CDR1 and CDR2 are DFQATT and SNEGSKA (reference sequence). CDR3 length equals 12 residues. The CDR3 loop reads CSAYDRDDGYTF. CDR3 DNA: TGCAGTGCTTACGACAGGGACGATGGCTACACCTTC.

At least ten counts were recorded for this clonotype. The V and J genes are TRBV15 and TRBJ2-5, with D perhaps assigned TRBD1 or TRBD2 (6 bases each). Per germline, CDR1 LNHNV and CDR2 YYDKDF (reference sequence). The CDR3 contains 14 residues. Trimming shortened V by 4 bases and J by 5 bases, and 14 bases separated the two germline ends. The CDR3 here is CATSTRGGLETQYF. Written as DNA, the CDR3 is TGTGCCACCAGCACCAGAGGGGGGCTCGAGACCCAGTACTTC.

Ten or more counts support this clonotype. The CDR3 coding sequence is TGCGCCAGCAGCCATGACACTGGGGGTGGGGAGACCCAGTACTTC. It specifies CASSHDTGGGETQYF. The V call is TRBV4-3, the J call TRBJ2-5; D tentatively fits TRBD1 or TRBD2 (5 bases each). This CDR3 has 15 amino acids. Trimming left V 3 bases short and J 5 bases short, with 16 bases between. Looked up from germline, CDR1 is LGHNA and CDR2 is YSLEER.

This clonotype has a count of ten or more. The chain couples TRBV12-3 or TRBV12-4 to TRBJ2-1; D may be TRBD2 (5 bases). The V and J ends lost 5 bases and 0 bases respectively, with 11 bases between them. The CDR3 covers 15 residues. The CDR3 protein is CASSVTGNSYNEQFF. The CDR3 DNA is TGTGCCAGCAGTGTCACGGGGAACTCCTACAATGAGCAGTTCTTC.

This clonotype was observed at least ten times. V usage is TRBV20-1 and J usage is TRBJ1-2; D unclear. The CDR3 is 13 amino acids. Trimming pared 3 bases from V and 4 bases from J, leaving 12 bases between. Per germline, CDR1 DFQATT and CDR2 SNEGSKA (reference sequence). The CDR3, as DNA: TGCAGTGCTAGTCCTATTCCCCGCTATGGCTACACCTTC. It yields the protein CSASPIPRYGYTF.

Comments on this clonotype: An end of the junction differs from the germline gene, which may be a read error. This rearrangement joins TRBV3-1 to TRBJ2-1; D ambiguous. Germline V gene data show CDR1 as LGHDT and CDR2 as YNNKEL (reference sequence). CDR3 length equals 12 residues. The CDR3 nucleotides are TGTGCCAGTAGCCAAATTGACGATGAGCGGTTCTTC. Its protein is CASSQIDDERFF.

This clonotype came up many times. The chain carries TRBV7-8 and TRBJ1-5; 7 bases line up with TRBD1. The CDR3 is made up of 11 amino acids. The J segment lost 11 bases and the V segment lost 6 bases, leaving 4 bases of the junction unmatched. CDR1 is SGHVS, CDR2 FQNEAQ, per germline. The chain's CDR3 is CASRGTGAQHF. CDR3 in DNA: TGTGCCAGCAGGGGAACAGGGGCCCAGCATTTT.

Many counts were recorded for this clonotype. The chain uses TRBV3-1 and TRBJ2-7, with 11 bases identical to TRBD2. Germline V gives CDR1 LGHDT, CDR2 YNNKEL (reference sequence). The CDR3 spans 15 residues. The trim removed 3 bases at V and 4 bases at J, leaving 5 bases unmatched. The DNA of the CDR3 is TGTGCCAGCAGCCAGGATTTAGCGGGGGGGTACGAGCAGTACTTC. Its translation is CASSQDLAGGYEQYF.